Listed here are 25 T cell receptor beta chains from one sample, sequenced in a study of T cells after yellow fever vaccination. MiXCR, run by TCRdb on the 5' RACE reads, gives a single entry per CDR3 protein. The data hold hundreds of thousands of distinct CDR3 sequences, with roughly 3.5% observed a single time. Sample: PBMCs, taken on the day of the yellow fever booster vaccination. Receptors were obtained from a man between 18 and 35 years old who received the YFV17D yellow fever vaccine.

There are a few counts of this clonotype. This chain joins TRBV6-5 and TRBJ1-6; D is unresolved. The CDR3 is made up of 18 amino acids. V lost 0 bases and J 5 bases, leaving 17 bases between the germline ends. Germline V CDR1 and CDR2: MNHEY, SVGAGI. Here the CDR3 reads CASSYSIPLLQDNSPLHF. CDR3 bases: TGTGCCAGCAGTTACTCGATACCCCTTCTGCAGGATAATTCACCCCTCCACTTT.

This clonotype came up a few times. The rearrangement joins TRBV20-1 to TRBJ2-5; 9 bases match TRBD2. Germline assignment: CDR1 DFQATT and CDR2 SNEGSKA (reference sequence). V gave up 5 bases and J gave up 2 bases; unmatched junction bases: 9. The CDR3 runs to 15 residues. The chain's CDR3 is CSAQGRGGRQETQYF. CDR3 nucleotide sequence: TGCAGTGCTCAAGGGCGGGGGGGCCGACAAGAGACCCAGTACTTC.

This clonotype was recorded many times. The chain recombines TRBV15 with TRBJ2-7; the D gene is possibly TRBD2 (5 bases). V lost 3 bases, J lost 7 bases, and 19 bases lay in between. The CDR3 loop spans 15 amino acids. Per the germline V gene, CDR1 is LNHNV and CDR2 is YYDKDF (reference sequence). The CDR3: CATSREVRGLGEQYF. The CDR3 nucleotides are TGTGCCACCAGCAGGGAGGTCCGAGGACTTGGGGAGCAGTACTTC.

The rearrangement joins TRBV28 to TRBJ1-2; no definite D call. The CDR3 runs to 13 residues. CDR1 is MDHEN, CDR2 SYDVKM, per germline. Trimming removed 3 bases at V and 5 bases at J, with 10 bases between. DNA of the CDR3: TGTGCCAGCAGTTTTGCACAGTCTTATGGCTACACCTTC. It translates to CASSFAQSYGYTF.

The CDR3 nucleotides read TGCAGCGTTGTGACACAGGGGGACATTCAGTACTTC. Translating gives CSVVTQGDIQYF. The rearrangement uses TRBV29-1 and TRBJ2-4; 8 nucleotides align to TRBD1. J was trimmed by 8 bases and V by 4 bases; bases with no gene match: 4. Per germline, CDR1 SQVTM and CDR2 ANQGSEA. The CDR3 has 12 amino acids.

This clonotype was found a few times. The chain carries TRBV6-5 and TRBJ1-2, with D tentatively TRBD1 (5 bases). The V end lost 2 bases, the J end lost 8 bases, and 12 bases lay between the germline ends. Germline assignment: CDR1 MNHEY and CDR2 SVGAGI. The CDR3 spans 13 residues. The CDR3 is CASSYGALWGYTF. DNA for the CDR3: TGTGCCAGCAGTTACGGGGCCTTATGGGGCTACACCTTC.

This clonotype was counted only a few times. The J gene is TRBJ1-6, the V gene TRBV7-9, with 8 bases lining up with TRBD1. The CDR3 contains 14 residues. Germline assignment: CDR1 SEHNR and CDR2 FQNEAQ (reference sequence). V gave up 6 bases and J gave up 9 bases; unmatched junction bases: 7. As DNA, the CDR3 is TGTGCCAGCAGTTCGACAGGGGTCGGTTCACCCCTCCACTTT. Translating gives CASSSTGVGSPLHF.

This clonotype was recorded many times. The V and J genes are TRBV20-1 and TRBJ2-1; 11 bases line up with TRBD2. CDR1 and CDR2 (germline): DFQATT, SNEGSKA (reference sequence). The CDR3 is made up of 16 amino acids. Trimming took 3 bases from V and 0 from J; bases not matched to a gene: 4. The CDR3, as DNA: TGCAGTGCTAGGATAGCGGGGGGGAGCTCCTACAATGAGCAGTTCTTC. Residues: CSARIAGGSSYNEQFF.

This clonotype was recorded many times. The chain uses TRBV11-2 and TRBJ1-2; weak D call: TRBD1 (5 bases). Deletions cut 5 bases from V and 4 bases from J, with 23 bases between. CDR1 and CDR2 (germline): SGHAT, FQNNGV. The length of the CDR3 is 17 residues. The CDR3 DNA sequence: TGTGCCAGCAGCCCGACCTTCGGGGCCACCGTATCCTATGGCTACACCTTC. Its protein product is CASSPTFGATVSYGYTF.

This clonotype was picked up many times. V usage is TRBV29-1 and J usage is TRBJ2-1, with D uncertain. The CDR3 is made up of 13 amino acids. Germline V CDR1 and CDR2: SQVTM, ANQGSEA. The V end was cut by 5 bases, the J end by 3 bases, with 11 bases between. The CDR3 here is CSVRGELYNEQFF. CDR3 in DNA: TGCAGCGTTCGTGGAGAGCTCTACAATGAGCAGTTCTTC.

This clonotype appeared a few times. The genes are TRBV4-1 and TRBJ2-3; no reliable D call. CDR1 is MGHRA, CDR2 YSYEKL, per germline. This CDR3 contains 16 residues. V lost 0 bases to trimming and J lost 5 bases, with 15 bases between them. CDR3 sequence reads: CASSQDWLGGGDTQYF. The CDR3 DNA reads as TGCGCCAGCAGCCAAGATTGGCTTGGTGGTGGAGATACGCAGTATTTT.

This clonotype has more than one count but fewer than ten. The rearrangement joins TRBV4-3 to TRBJ2-1; D may correspond to TRBD1 or TRBD2 (5 bases each). Trimming took off 0 bases at V and 7 bases at J, with 13 bases between the two ends. The germline CDR1 and CDR2 sequences are LGHNA and YSLEER. The CDR3 runs 15 residues. The CDR3 sequence: CASSQDWTPGNEQFF. The CDR3 nucleotides read TGCGCCAGCAGCCAAGATTGGACACCGGGGAATGAGCAGTTCTTC.

This clonotype was counted many times. V and J are TRBV15 and TRBJ2-1; D uncertain. Deletions cut 0 bases from V and 8 bases from J, with 5 bases between. Germline V gene lookup returns CDR1 LNHNV and CDR2 YYDKDF (reference sequence). The CDR3 has 12 amino acids. The CDR3 region has the DNA TGTGCCACCAGCAGAGAAGGTTATGAGCAGTTCTTC. Its protein is CATSREGYEQFF. Full variable domain (outside the CDR3, taken from reference TRBV15 and TRBJ2-1): DAMVIQNPRYQVTQFGKPVTLSCSQTLNHNVMYWYQQKSSQAPKLLFHYYDKDFNNEADTPDNFQSRRPNTSFCFLDIRSPGLGDTAMYLCATSREGYEQFFGPGTRLTVL.

This clonotype was observed many times. J is TRBJ1-1 and V is TRBV7-2, with D possibly being TRBD1 (6 bases). The germline V gene encodes CDR1 SGHTA and CDR2 FQGNSA. CDR3 length: 12 residues. Trimming pared 5 bases from V and 8 bases from J, leaving 12 bases between. The CDR3 loop reads CASSQHRAEAFF. The CDR3 bases are TGTGCCAGCAGCCAACACAGGGCAGAAGCTTTCTTT.

This chain links TRBV28 with TRBJ2-5, with TRBD2 as a possible D gene (7 bases). The CDR3 extends over 15 amino acids. CDR1 is MDHEN, CDR2 SYDVKM, per germline. V was cut by 1 base and J by 6 bases, with 15 bases left in between. The CDR3 reads CASSLLGGGPQTQYF. As DNA, the CDR3 is TGTGCCAGCAGTTTATTAGGGGGGGGGCCACAGACCCAGTACTTC.

This clonotype was found many times. The V and J genes are TRBV10-3 and TRBJ2-7; D call uncertain. Trimming took 0 bases from V and 0 from J, leaving 6 bases between them. CDR3 size: 14 residues. From germline, CDR1 is ENHRY and CDR2 SYGVKD. CDR3: CAISESSDSYEQYV. In DNA, the CDR3 is TGTGCCATCAGTGAGTCCTCAGACTCCTACGAGCAGTACGTC.

This chain joins TRBV5-4 and TRBJ1-3; D gene unclear. The V gene's germline CDR1 is SGHNT and CDR2 YYREEE (reference sequence). CDR3 length: 13 residues. V was clipped by 10 bases and J by 0 bases, with 11 bases between them. This CDR3 reads CACSTDSGNTIYF. CDR3 in DNA: TGTGCCTGCTCCACGGACTCTGGAAACACCATATATTTT.

Ten or more counts support this clonotype. V usage is TRBV7-9 and J usage is TRBJ2-7; 7 nucleotides align to TRBD1. The trim removed 5 bases at V and 2 bases at J, leaving 12 bases unmatched. The CDR3 contains 16 residues. In germline, CDR1 is SEHNR, CDR2 FQNEAQ (reference sequence). CDR3 bases: TGTGCCAGCAGCCCATCCCCGGGACAGCCTACCTACGAGCAGTACTTC. Its protein is CASSPSPGQPTYEQYF.

This clonotype appeared many times. V and J are TRBV5-1 and TRBJ1-1; a weak D match, TRBD1 (5 bases). This CDR3 spans 13 amino acids. Deletions cut 3 bases from V and 0 bases from J, with 6 bases between. Germline V gene lookup returns CDR1 SGHRS and CDR2 YFSETQ. CDR3: CASSSGMNTEAFF. In DNA, the CDR3 is TGCGCCAGCAGCTCAGGGATGAACACTGAAGCTTTCTTT.

At least ten counts were recorded for this clonotype. This chain links TRBV18 with TRBJ2-3; 7 nucleotides agree with TRBD2. The CDR3 runs 15 residues. The germline CDR1 and CDR2 sequences are KGHSH and LQKENI. With V trimmed by 2 bases and J by 4 bases, 6 bases remained unmatched. In nucleotides, the CDR3 is TGTGCCAGCTCACCAAACGGGGAGGGGTCAGATACGCAGTATTTT. Translating gives CASSPNGEGSDTQYF.

This clonotype was observed at least ten times. The genes are TRBV12-3 or TRBV12-4 and TRBJ2-5, with 13 positions matching TRBD2. The CDR3 is made up of 16 amino acids. The V gene end was trimmed by 6 bases and the J gene end by 2 bases; junction bases not matched to a gene: 6. Written as DNA, the CDR3 is TGTGCCAGCAGCCAGACTAGCGGGAGGATTCAAGAGACCCAGTACTTC. Its protein is CASSQTSGRIQETQYF.

This clonotype was detected many times. The V gene is TRBV11-2, the J gene TRBJ2-1, with 7 bases aligning to TRBD1. V dropped 6 bases and J dropped 6; count of bases not matched to a gene: 8. In germline, CDR1 is SGHAT, CDR2 FQNNGV. The CDR3 length is 14 residues. CDR3 nucleotides: TGTGCCAGCAGTATCATGACAGGGCTCAATGAGCAGTTCTTC. This gives the protein CASSIMTGLNEQFF. Supplemented by reference TRBV11-2 and TRBJ2-1, the full variable domain reads EAGVAQSPRYKIIEKRQSVAFWCNPISGHATLYWYQQILGQGPKLLIQFQNNGVVDDSQLPKDRFSAERLKGVDSTLKIQPAKLEDSAVYLCASSIMTGLNEQFFGPGTRLTVL.

This clonotype occurred many times. V is TRBV7-2 and J is TRBJ2-3, with 10 bases that match TRBD2. The CDR3 consists of 17 residues. V gave up 1 base and J gave up 6 bases; unmatched junction bases: 10. Per the germline V gene, CDR1 is SGHTA and CDR2 is FQGNSA. Here the CDR3 reads CASSLGLAGVSFDTQYF. CDR3 nucleotides: TGTGCCAGCAGCTTAGGCCTAGCGGGGGTTTCTTTCGATACGCAGTATTTT.

This clonotype came up a few times. The V and J genes are TRBV3-1 and TRBJ1-1; TRBD1 is a possible D gene (5 bases). Germline V gene lookup returns CDR1 LGHDT and CDR2 YNNKEL (reference sequence). The CDR3 has 15 residues. The germline V and J ends were trimmed by 6 bases and 1 base, with 15 bases remaining between them. For the CDR3, the DNA is TGTGCCAGCAGTCCCCGTCCGGGGGAGAACACTGAAGCTTTCTTT. The encoded protein is CASSPRPGENTEAFF.

This rearrangement joins TRBV10-3 to TRBJ2-7; perhaps TRBD2 as D (8 bases). The V end lost 2 bases, the J end lost 0 bases, and 11 bases lay between the germline ends. The CDR3 covers 15 residues. In germline, CDR1 is ENHRY, CDR2 SYGVKD. The CDR3 region is CAISEREGASYEQYV. CDR3 DNA sequence: TGTGCCATCAGTGAGCGGGAGGGGGCCTCCTACGAGCAGTACGTC.